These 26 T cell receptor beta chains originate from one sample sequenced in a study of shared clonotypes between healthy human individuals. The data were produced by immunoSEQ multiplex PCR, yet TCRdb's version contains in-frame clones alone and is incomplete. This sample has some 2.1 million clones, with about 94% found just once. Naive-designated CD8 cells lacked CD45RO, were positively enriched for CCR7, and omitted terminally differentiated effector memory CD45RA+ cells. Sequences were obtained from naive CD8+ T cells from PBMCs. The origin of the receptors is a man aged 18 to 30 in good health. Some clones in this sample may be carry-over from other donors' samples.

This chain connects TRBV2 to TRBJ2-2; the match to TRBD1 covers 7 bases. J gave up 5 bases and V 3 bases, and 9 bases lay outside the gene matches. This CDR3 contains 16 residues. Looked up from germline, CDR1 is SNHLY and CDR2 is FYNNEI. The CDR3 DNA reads TGTGCCAGCAGTGATGACAGGGTCAGGTTGACCGGGGAGCTGTTTTTT. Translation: CASSDDRVRLTGELFF.

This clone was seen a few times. The CDR3 DNA reads TGTGCCAGCAGCCCCTATGGAGGGGAGGCATATGGCTACACCTTC. This encodes CASSPYGGEAYGYTF. The chain links TRBV5-6 to TRBJ1-2; tentatively, D is TRBD1 (5 bases). With 4 bases removed from V and 5 bases from J, the gap between germline ends came to 18 bases. There are 15 residues in the CDR3. Germline V lookup: CDR1 SGHDT, CDR2 YYEEEE.

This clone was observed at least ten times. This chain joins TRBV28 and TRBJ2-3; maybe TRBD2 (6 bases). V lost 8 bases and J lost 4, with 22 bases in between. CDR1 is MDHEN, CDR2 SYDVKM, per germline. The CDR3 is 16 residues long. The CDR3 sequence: CASLSRTKVYPDTQYF. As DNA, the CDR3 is TGTGCCAGCCTATCCCGGACTAAGGTTTATCCAGATACGCAGTATTTT.

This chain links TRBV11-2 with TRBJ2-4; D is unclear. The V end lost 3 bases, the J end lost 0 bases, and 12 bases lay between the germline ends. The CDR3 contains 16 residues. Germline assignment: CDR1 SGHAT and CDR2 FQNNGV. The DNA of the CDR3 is TGTGCCAGCAGCTTCAATTGGGGTCTAGCCAAAAACATTCAGTACTTC. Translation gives CASSFNWGLAKNIQYF.

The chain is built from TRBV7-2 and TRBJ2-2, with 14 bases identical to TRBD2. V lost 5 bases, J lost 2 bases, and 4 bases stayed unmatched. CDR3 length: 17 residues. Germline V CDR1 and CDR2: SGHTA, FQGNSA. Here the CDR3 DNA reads TGTGCCAGCAGCCGGGGACTAGCGGGAGCAAACACCGGGGAGCTGTTTTTT. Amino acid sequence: CASSRGLAGANTGELFF.

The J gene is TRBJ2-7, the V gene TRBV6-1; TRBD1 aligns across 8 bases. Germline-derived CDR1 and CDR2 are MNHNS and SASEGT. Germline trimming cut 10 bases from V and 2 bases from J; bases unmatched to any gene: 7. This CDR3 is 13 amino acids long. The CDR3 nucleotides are TGTGCCACCCGGACAGGGTTAACCTACGAGCAGTACTTC. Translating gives CATRTGLTYEQYF.

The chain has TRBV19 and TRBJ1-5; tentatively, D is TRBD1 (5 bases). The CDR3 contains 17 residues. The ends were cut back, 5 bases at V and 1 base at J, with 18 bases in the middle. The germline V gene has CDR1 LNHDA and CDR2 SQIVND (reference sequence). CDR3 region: CASSHGVVRVSNQPQHF. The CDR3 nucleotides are TGTGCCAGTAGTCATGGGGTGGTCAGGGTAAGCAATCAGCCCCAGCATTTT. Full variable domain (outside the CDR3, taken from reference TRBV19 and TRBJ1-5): DGGITQSPKYLFRKEGQNVTLSCEQNLNHDAMYWYRQDPGQGLRLIYYSQIVNDFQKGDIAEGYSVSREKKESFPLTVTSAQKNPTAFYLCASSHGVVRVSNQPQHFGDGTRLSIL.

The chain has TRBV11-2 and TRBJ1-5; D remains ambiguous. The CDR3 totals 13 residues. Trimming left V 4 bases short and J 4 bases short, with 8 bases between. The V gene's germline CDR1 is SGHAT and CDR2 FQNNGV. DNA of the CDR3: TGTGCCAGCAGCTATGGACTGAATCAGCCCCAGCATTTT. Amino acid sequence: CASSYGLNQPQHF.

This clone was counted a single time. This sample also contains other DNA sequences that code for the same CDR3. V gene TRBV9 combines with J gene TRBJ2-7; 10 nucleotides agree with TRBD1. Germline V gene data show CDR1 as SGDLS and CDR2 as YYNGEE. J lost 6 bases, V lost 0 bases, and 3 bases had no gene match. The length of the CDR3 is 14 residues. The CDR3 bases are TGTGCCAGCAGCGTAGGGGGACAGGGGACCGAGCAGTACTTC. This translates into CASSVGGQGTEQYF.

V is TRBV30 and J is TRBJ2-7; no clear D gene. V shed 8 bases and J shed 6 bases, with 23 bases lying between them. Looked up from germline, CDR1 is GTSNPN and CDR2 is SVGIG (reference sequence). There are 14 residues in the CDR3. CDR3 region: CAQHHPTRRSEQYF. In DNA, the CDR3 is TGTGCCCAACACCACCCGACACGTCGTTCCGAGCAGTACTTC.

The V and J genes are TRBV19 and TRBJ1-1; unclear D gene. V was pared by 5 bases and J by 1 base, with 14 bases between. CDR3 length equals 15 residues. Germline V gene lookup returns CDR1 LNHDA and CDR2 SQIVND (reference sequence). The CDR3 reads CASSLTPLTNTEAFF. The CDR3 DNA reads TGTGCCAGTAGTCTAACCCCACTGACGAACACTGAAGCTTTCTTT.

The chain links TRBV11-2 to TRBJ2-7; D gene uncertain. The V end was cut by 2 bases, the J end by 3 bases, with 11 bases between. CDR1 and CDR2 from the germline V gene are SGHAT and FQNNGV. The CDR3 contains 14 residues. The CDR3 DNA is TGTGCCAGCAGCTTATTACCAGAAGGCTACGAGCAGTACTTC. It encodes CASSLLPEGYEQYF.

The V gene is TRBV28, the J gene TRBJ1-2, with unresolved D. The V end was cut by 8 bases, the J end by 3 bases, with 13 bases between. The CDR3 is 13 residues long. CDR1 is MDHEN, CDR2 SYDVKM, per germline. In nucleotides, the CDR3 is TGTGCCAGCCGTAGATCGGTGGACTATGGCTACACCTTC. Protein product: CASRRSVDYGYTF.

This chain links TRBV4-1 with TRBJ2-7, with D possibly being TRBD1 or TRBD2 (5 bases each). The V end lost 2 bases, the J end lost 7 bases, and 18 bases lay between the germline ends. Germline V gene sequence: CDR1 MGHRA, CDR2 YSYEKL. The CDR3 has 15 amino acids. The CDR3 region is CASSQYEWGTREQYF. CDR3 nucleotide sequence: TGCGCCAGCAGCCAATATGAGTGGGGGACGAGGGAGCAGTACTTC.

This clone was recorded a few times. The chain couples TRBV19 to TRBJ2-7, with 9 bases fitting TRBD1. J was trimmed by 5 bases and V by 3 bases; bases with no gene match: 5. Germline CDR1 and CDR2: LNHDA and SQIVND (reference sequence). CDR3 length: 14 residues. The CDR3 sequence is CASSMWDRDHEQYF. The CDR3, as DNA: TGTGCCAGTAGTATGTGGGACAGGGACCACGAGCAGTACTTC.

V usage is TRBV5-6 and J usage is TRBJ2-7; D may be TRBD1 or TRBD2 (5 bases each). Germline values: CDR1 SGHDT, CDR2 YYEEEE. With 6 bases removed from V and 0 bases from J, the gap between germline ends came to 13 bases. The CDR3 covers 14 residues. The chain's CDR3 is CASTPGTSSYEQYF. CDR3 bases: TGTGCCAGCACGCCTGGGACCAGCTCCTACGAGCAGTACTTC. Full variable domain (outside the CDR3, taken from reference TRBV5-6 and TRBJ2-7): DAGVTQSPTHLIKTRGQQVTLRCSPKSGHDTVSWYQQALGQGPQFIFQYYEEEERQRGNFPDRFSGHQFPNYSSELNVNALLLGDSALYLCASTPGTSSYEQYFGPGTRLTVT.

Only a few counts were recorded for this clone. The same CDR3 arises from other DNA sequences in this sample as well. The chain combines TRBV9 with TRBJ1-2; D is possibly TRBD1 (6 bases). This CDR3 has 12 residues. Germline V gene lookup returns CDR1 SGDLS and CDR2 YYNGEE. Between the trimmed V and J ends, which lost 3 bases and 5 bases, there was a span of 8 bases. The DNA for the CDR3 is TGTGCCAGCAGCGCCCAGGGGTATGGCTACACCTTC. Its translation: CASSAQGYGYTF.

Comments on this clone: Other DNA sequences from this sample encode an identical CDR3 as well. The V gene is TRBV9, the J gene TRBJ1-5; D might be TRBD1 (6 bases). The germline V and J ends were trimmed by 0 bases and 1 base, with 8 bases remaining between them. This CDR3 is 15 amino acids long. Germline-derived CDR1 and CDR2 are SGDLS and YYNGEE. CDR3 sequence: CASSVGQGSNQPQHF. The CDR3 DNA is TGTGCCAGCAGCGTAGGCCAGGGGAGCAATCAGCCCCAGCATTTT.

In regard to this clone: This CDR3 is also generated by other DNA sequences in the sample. The DNA for the CDR3 is TGCGCCAGCAGCCAGGGTTCTACCTACGAGCAGTACTTC. Translated: CASSQGSTYEQYF. The chain joins TRBV4-1 to TRBJ2-7; D remains unclear. V lost 3 bases to trimming and J lost 2 bases, with 8 bases between them. The CDR3 totals 13 residues. The germline V gene has CDR1 MGHRA and CDR2 YSYEKL.

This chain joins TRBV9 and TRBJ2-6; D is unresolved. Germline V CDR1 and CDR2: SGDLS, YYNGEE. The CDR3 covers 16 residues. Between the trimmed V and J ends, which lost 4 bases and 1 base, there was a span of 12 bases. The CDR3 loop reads CASSSPLGSGANVLTF. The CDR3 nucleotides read TGTGCCAGCAGCTCCCCCTTAGGTTCTGGGGCCAACGTCCTGACTTTC.

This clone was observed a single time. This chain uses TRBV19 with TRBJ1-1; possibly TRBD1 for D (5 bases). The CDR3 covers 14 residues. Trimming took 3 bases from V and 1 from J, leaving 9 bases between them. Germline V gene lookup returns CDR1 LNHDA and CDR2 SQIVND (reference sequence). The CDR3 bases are TGTGCCAGTAGTATCGACAGACCGAACACTGAAGCTTTCTTT. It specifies CASSIDRPNTEAFF.

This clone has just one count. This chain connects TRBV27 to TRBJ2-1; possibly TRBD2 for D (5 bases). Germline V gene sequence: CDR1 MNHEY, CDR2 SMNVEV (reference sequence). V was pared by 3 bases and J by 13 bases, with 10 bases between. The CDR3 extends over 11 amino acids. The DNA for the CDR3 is TGTGCCAGCAGTTTTTTGAGGGTCCAGTTCTTC. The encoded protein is CASSFLRVQFF.

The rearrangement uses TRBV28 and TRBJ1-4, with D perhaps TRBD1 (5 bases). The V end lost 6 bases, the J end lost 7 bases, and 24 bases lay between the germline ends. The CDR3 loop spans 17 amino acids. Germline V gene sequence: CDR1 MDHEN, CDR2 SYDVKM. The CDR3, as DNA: TGTGCCAGCAGCCACCACCAACGGAGGGGAGATGGTGAAAAACTGTTTTTT. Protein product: CASSHHQRRGDGEKLFF.

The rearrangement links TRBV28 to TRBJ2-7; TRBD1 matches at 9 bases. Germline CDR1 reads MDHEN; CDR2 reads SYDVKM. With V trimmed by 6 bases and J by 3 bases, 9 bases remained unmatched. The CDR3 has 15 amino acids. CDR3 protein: CASRGDREYHYEQYF. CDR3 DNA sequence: TGTGCCAGCAGAGGGGACAGGGAGTACCACTACGAGCAGTACTTC. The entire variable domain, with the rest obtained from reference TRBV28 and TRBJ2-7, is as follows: DVKVTQSSRYLVKRTGEKVFLECVQDMDHENMFWYRQDPGLGLRLIYFSYDVKMKEKGDIPEGYSVSREKKERFSLILESASTNQTSMYLCASRGDREYHYEQYFGPGTRLTVT.

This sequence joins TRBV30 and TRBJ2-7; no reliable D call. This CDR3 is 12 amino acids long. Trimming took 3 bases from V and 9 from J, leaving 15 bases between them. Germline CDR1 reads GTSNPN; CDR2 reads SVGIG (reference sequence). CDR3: CAWRIESVRQYF. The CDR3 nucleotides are TGTGCCTGGAGGATAGAGAGTGTGCGGCAGTACTTC.

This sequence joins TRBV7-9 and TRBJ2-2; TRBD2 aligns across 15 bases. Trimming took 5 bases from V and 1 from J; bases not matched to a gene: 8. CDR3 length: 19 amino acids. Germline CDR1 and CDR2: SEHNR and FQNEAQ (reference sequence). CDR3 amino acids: CASSQGTSGRRVNTGELFF. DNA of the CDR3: TGTGCCAGCAGCCAAGGGACTAGCGGGAGGCGAGTGAACACCGGGGAGCTGTTTTTT.